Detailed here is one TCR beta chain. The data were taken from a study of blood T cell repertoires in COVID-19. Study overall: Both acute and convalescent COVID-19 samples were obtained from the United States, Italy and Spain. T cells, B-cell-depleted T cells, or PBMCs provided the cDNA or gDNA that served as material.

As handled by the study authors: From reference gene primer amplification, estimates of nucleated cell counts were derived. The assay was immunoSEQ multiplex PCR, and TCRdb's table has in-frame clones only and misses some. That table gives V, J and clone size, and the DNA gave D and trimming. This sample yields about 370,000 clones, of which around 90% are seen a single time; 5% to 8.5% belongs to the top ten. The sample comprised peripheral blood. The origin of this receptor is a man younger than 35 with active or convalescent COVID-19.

The CDR3 is CASSSDGRGVGTGELFF. Here the CDR3 DNA reads TGTGCCAGCAGCTCCGACGGCAGGGGGGTAGGGACCGGGGAGCTGTTTTTT. V gene TRBV7-6 combines with J gene TRBJ2-2; TRBD1 is a possible D gene (7 bases). V lost 4 bases and J 5 bases, leaving 20 bases between the germline ends. Germline CDR1 and CDR2: SGHVS and FNYEAQ. The CDR3 spans 17 residues.